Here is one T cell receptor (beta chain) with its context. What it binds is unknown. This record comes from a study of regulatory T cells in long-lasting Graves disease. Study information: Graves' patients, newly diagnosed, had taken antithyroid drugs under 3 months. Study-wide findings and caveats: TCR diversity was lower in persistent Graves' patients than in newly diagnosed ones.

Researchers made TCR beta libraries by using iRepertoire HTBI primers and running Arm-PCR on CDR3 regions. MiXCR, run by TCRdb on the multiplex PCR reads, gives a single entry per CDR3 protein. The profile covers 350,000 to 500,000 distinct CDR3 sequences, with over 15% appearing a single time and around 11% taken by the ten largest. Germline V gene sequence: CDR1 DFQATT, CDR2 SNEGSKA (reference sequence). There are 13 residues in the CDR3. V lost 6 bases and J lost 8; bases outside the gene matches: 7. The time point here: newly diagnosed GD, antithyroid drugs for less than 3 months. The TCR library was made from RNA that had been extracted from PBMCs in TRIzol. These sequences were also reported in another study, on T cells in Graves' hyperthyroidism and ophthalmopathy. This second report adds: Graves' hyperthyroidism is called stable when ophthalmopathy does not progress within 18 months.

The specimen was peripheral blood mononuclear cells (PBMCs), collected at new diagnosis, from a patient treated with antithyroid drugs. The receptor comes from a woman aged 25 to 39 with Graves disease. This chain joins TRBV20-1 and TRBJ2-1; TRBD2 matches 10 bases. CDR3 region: CSALSGRIDEQFF. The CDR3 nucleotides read TGCAGTGCCCTTAGCGGGAGGATAGATGAGCAGTTCTTC.